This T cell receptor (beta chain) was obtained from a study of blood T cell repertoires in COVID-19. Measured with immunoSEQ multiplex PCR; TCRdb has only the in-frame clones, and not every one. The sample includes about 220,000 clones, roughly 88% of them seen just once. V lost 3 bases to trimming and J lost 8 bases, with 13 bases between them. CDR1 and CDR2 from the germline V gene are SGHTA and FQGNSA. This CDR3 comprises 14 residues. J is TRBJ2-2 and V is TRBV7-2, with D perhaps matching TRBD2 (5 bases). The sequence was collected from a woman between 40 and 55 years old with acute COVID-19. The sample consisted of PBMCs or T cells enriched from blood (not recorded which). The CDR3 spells CASSFTYGVGELFF. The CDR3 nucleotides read TGTGCCAGCAGCTTCACTTACGGGGTGGGGGAGCTGTTTTTT.